What follows is one TCR beta chain and its context. This sample was included in a study of cytomegalovirus exposure and HLA in healthy donors. The PCR ran on 60 Vbeta and 13 Jbeta primers. The assay was immunoSEQ multiplex PCR, and TCRdb's table has in-frame clones only and misses some. The sample holds about 90,000 clones; about 67% are singletons and the top ten take around 16%. The CDR3 totals 16 residues. In germline, CDR1 is LGHNA, CDR2 YSLEER. After removal of 2 bases from V and 2 bases from J, the junction contained 4 bases not matched to a gene. The material sequenced was PBMCs. The source of this sequence is a woman between 18 and 29 years old in good health and CMV-seropositive. The chain joins TRBV4-3 to TRBJ2-3; 10 bases agree with TRBD1. CDR3 in amino acids: CASSQLTGGPTDTQYF. Here the CDR3 DNA reads TGCGCCAGCAGCCAACTGACAGGGGGCCCCACAGATACGCAGTATTTT.